The subject of this entry is one TCR beta chain. The V gene end was trimmed by 3 bases and the J gene end by 3 bases; junction bases not matched to a gene: 3. Germline lookup yields CDR1 LNHDA and CDR2 SQIVND (reference sequence). This CDR3 region has 14 residues. In the original workflow: Reference gene primer amplification yielded estimated nucleated cell counts. TCRdb's table, derived via immunoSEQ multiplex PCR, lists solely in-frame clones and lacks some. V and J calls and clone size are given by that table; D and trimming were obtained from the DNA. The sample records under 200,000 clones, about 83% being singletons. The data are from a study of blood T cell repertoires in COVID-19. Study details: COVID-19 samples collected from the United States, Italy and Spain covered acute and convalescent phases. From T cells, B-cell-depleted T cells, or PBMCs came the material, which was cDNA or gDNA.

The sequencing sample was made of peripheral blood. This sequence was found in a woman aged 80 or over with acute or convalescent COVID-19. This rearrangement joins TRBV19 to TRBJ2-5, with 8 nucleotides matching TRBD2. The CDR3 sequence: CASSMGAGEETQYF. DNA of the CDR3: TGTGCCAGTAGTATGGGAGCGGGGGAAGAGACCCAGTACTTC.